The sequence of this T cell receptor (beta chain) was determined in a study of blood T cell repertoires in COVID-19. Study in general: Spain, Italy and the United States supplied samples that represented acute and convalescent COVID-19. T cells, B-cell-depleted T cells, or PBMCs provided the cDNA or gDNA that served as material.

Per the original data handling: By means of reference gene primer amplification, nucleated cell counts were estimated. Clones were read by immunoSEQ multiplex PCR, and TCRdb kept only the in-frame ones, dropping some. The V and J calls and clone size come from that table; D and trimming were worked out from the DNA. The repertoire includes approximately 140,000 clones, more than 60% of them detected once, and 15% to 20% sits in the top ten. The CDR3 runs 15 residues. V gave up 5 bases and J gave up 5 bases; unmatched junction bases: 10. Germline V CDR1 and CDR2: SGHAT, FQNNGV. The chain carries TRBV11-2 and TRBJ1-1; 8 nucleotides align to TRBD1. Sequencing was done on a sample of peripheral blood. The receptor's source is a man aged 45 to 65 with acute or convalescent COVID-19. The CDR3 here is CASSRERTGYTEAFF. The CDR3 bases are TGTGCCAGCAGCCGTGAGAGGACAGGGTATACTGAAGCTTTCTTT. Complete variable domain (other parts from reference TRBV11-2 and TRBJ1-1): EAGVAQSPRYKIIEKRQSVAFWCNPISGHATLYWYQQILGQGPKLLIQFQNNGVVDDSQLPKDRFSAERLKGVDSTLKIQPAKLEDSAVYLCASSRERTGYTEAFFGQGTRLTVV.